The 24 T cell receptor beta chains below all came from one sample that was sequenced in a study of T cell changes during pregnancy in multiple sclerosis. The table came from immunoSEQ multiplex PCR; TCRdb's copy has only in-frame clones and leaves some out. The table lists about 68,000 clones, about 91% of them singletons. Sequencing was performed on peripheral blood, taken in the second trimester of pregnancy. The receptors stem from a female donor in good health, enrolled as a control in a pregnancy study.

The chain combines TRBV7-3 with TRBJ2-5; D possibly corresponds to TRBD2 (7 bases). The CDR3 contains 15 residues. From germline, CDR1 is SGHTA and CDR2 FQGTGA. The germline V and J ends were trimmed by 5 bases and 8 bases, with 21 bases remaining between them. The CDR3 nucleotides read TGTGCCAGCAGCGGGGGGGCAGGACCCATTGACACCCAGTACTTC. Translation gives CASSGGAGPIDTQYF.

This clone has only a few counts. A much more abundant neighbour one base away suggests this may be a read error. The rearrangement joins TRBV6-4 to TRBJ2-3, with D perhaps matching TRBD2 (6 bases). Trimming took off 5 bases at V and 0 bases at J, with 6 bases between the two ends. Germline V gene sequence: CDR1 MRHNA, CDR2 SNTAGT. This CDR3 has 13 amino acids. The CDR3 spells CASSSGSTDTQYF. The DNA for the CDR3 is TGTGCCAGCAGTAGCGGGAGCACAGATACGCAGTATTTT.

The chain recombines TRBV2 with TRBJ2-1; TRBD2 matches 12 bases. The CDR3 covers 16 residues. Per germline, CDR1 SNHLY and CDR2 FYNNEI. After removal of 6 bases from V and 7 bases from J, the junction contained 10 bases not matched to a gene. The CDR3 coding sequence is TGTGCCAGCAGAGCGCCGGGACTAGCGGGTGGGAATGAGCAGTTCTTC. The encoded protein is CASRAPGLAGGNEQFF.

V usage is TRBV11-3 and J usage is TRBJ2-7; 12 bases agree with TRBD1. The CDR3 has 16 amino acids. The V segment lost 1 base and the J segment 5 bases; nucleotides outside the gene matches: 6. Germline V gene lookup returns CDR1 SGHNT and CDR2 YENEEA. CDR3 coding DNA: TGTGCCAGCAGCTTAGCTGGGACAGGGGGCCCCCACGAGCAGTACTTC. It codes for CASSLAGTGGPHEQYF.

This chain joins TRBV5-1 and TRBJ2-7; no definite D call. With 3 bases removed from V and 4 bases from J, the gap between germline ends came to 11 bases. The CDR3 is 13 amino acids. CDR1 is SGHRS and CDR2 is YFSETQ in the germline V gene. The CDR3 sequence: CASSSTYGYEQYF. The CDR3 coding sequence is TGCGCCAGCAGCTCCACATATGGTTACGAGCAGTACTTC.

The chain uses TRBV30 and TRBJ2-1; 10 bases are a match to TRBD2. The CDR3 runs to 14 residues. CDR1 GTSNPN and CDR2 SVGIG come from the germline V gene (reference sequence). The ends lost 3 bases at V and 8 bases at J; junction bases unmatched: 7. CDR3 residues: CAWSWLAGVDEQFF. The CDR3 region has the DNA TGTGCCTGGAGCTGGCTAGCGGGAGTGGATGAGCAGTTCTTC. Complete variable domain (other parts from reference TRBV30 and TRBJ2-1): SQTIHQWPATLVQPVGSPLSLECTVEGTSNPNLYWYRQAAGRGLQLLFYSVGIGQISSEVPQNLSASRPQDRQFILSSKKLLLSDSGFYLCAWSWLAGVDEQFFGPGTRLTVL.

The chain is built from TRBV4-3 and TRBJ1-3, with D possibly TRBD1 on 6 matching bases. V was cut by 0 bases and J by 8 bases, with 14 bases left in between. The germline V gene has CDR1 LGHNA and CDR2 YSLEER. The CDR3 is made up of 15 amino acids. CDR3 bases: TGCGCCAGCAGCCAAGATACCAGGGGAGCTTACACCATATATTTT. It yields the protein CASSQDTRGAYTIYF.

The chain carries TRBV4-1 and TRBJ2-3, with 13 bases fitting TRBD2. The CDR3 totals 15 residues. CDR1 MGHRA and CDR2 YSYEKL come from the germline V gene. J gave up 5 bases and V 6 bases, and 5 bases lay outside the gene matches. In DNA form, the CDR3 reads TGCGCCAGCAGGGGAGGACTAGCGGGAGTAGATACGCAGTATTTT. Encoded protein: CASRGGLAGVDTQYF.

The V gene is TRBV18, the J gene TRBJ1-1; 8 bases match TRBD1. The CDR3 has 16 residues. Germline V gene data show CDR1 as KGHSH and CDR2 as LQKENI. After removal of 1 base from V and 1 base from J, the junction contained 5 bases not matched to a gene. The CDR3 coding sequence is TGTGCCAGCTCACCACTCGACAGGGGCTCGAACACTGAAGCTTTCTTT. It codes for CASSPLDRGSNTEAFF.

The chain combines TRBV11-3 with TRBJ2-7, with TRBD2 identical over 9 bases. J gave up 4 bases and V 1 base, and 17 bases lay outside the gene matches. Germline CDR1 reads SGHNT; CDR2 reads YENEEA. The CDR3 consists of 19 residues. CDR3 region: CASSLGRSPSGADLYEQYF. As DNA, the CDR3 is TGTGCCAGCAGCTTAGGGCGGTCCCCTAGCGGGGCAGACTTATACGAGCAGTACTTC.

V is TRBV28 and J is TRBJ2-1; tentative D call: TRBD1 (5 bases). The CDR3 consists of 11 residues. CDR1 and CDR2 (germline): MDHEN, SYDVKM. Trimming removed 4 bases at V and 7 bases at J, with 5 bases between. The CDR3 protein is CASSSGNEQFF. The CDR3 coding sequence is TGTGCCAGCAGTTCAGGGAATGAGCAGTTCTTC.

J is TRBJ1-1 and V is TRBV7-3; 8 bases align to TRBD1. V gave up 2 bases and J gave up 0 bases; unmatched junction bases: 14. The V gene's germline CDR1 is SGHTA and CDR2 FQGTGA. This CDR3 contains 19 residues. In DNA, the CDR3 is TGTGCCAGCAGCTTACTTGGTAACAGGGGGTTAAACATGAACACTGAAGCTTTCTTT. Protein: CASSLLGNRGLNMNTEAFF.

This clone was counted once. The rearrangement uses TRBV6-6 and TRBJ2-1; no clear D gene. Germline V gene lookup returns CDR1 MNHNY and CDR2 SVGAGI (reference sequence). The V end lost 5 bases, the J end lost 3 bases, and 11 bases lay between the germline ends. The CDR3 has 14 residues. DNA for the CDR3: TGTGCCAGCAGTCACCGCAGTCTCTACAATGAGCAGTTCTTC. As protein: CASSHRSLYNEQFF.

This clone was found a few times. The V gene is TRBV7-9, the J gene TRBJ2-2; 9 nucleotides agree with TRBD1. The CDR3 totals 16 residues. Looked up from germline, CDR1 is SEHNR and CDR2 is FQNEAQ (reference sequence). After removal of 5 bases from V and 1 base from J, the junction contained 5 bases not matched to a gene. The CDR3 spells CASSPRQGGNTGELFF. DNA of the CDR3: TGTGCCAGCAGCCCCCGACAGGGGGGGAACACCGGGGAGCTGTTTTTT.

The chain links TRBV29-1 to TRBJ1-1, with D uncertain. The V end was cut by 1 base, the J end by 2 bases, with 8 bases between. Per germline, CDR1 SQVTM and CDR2 ANQGSEA. The CDR3 loop spans 13 amino acids. CDR3 amino acids: CSVEGGLNTEAFF. CDR3 nucleotides: TGCAGCGTTGAAGGAGGACTAAACACTGAAGCTTTCTTT. Using reference TRBV29-1 and TRBJ1-1 for the parts outside the CDR3, the full variable domain is SAVISQKPSRDICQRGTSLTIQCQVDSQVTMMFWYRQQPGQSLTLIATANQGSEATYESGFVIDKFPISRPNLTFSTLTVSNMSPEDSSIYLCSVEGGLNTEAFFGQGTRLTVV.

This chain links TRBV6-6 with TRBJ2-7, with 9 bases lining up with TRBD2. This CDR3 spans 15 amino acids. Germline V gene lookup returns CDR1 MNHNY and CDR2 SVGAGI (reference sequence). V shed 5 bases, J shed 0 bases, and the junction held 5 bases outside the gene matches. CDR3 sequence: CASSLGLANSYEQYF. For the CDR3, the DNA is TGTGCCAGCAGTCTCGGACTAGCGAACTCCTACGAGCAGTACTTC.

The chain couples TRBV11-3 to TRBJ2-7; TRBD1 matches 7 bases. The CDR3 runs 15 residues. V shed 5 bases, J shed 2 bases, and the junction held 9 bases outside the gene matches. The germline V gene has CDR1 SGHNT and CDR2 YENEEA. This CDR3 is CASSPRTGFTYEQYF. The DNA for the CDR3 is TGTGCCAGCAGCCCCCGGACAGGTTTTACCTACGAGCAGTACTTC. The whole variable domain, filled in from reference TRBV11-3 and TRBJ2-7, reads EAGVVQSPRYKIIEKKQPVAFWCNPISGHNTLYWYLQNLGQGPELLIRYENEEAVDDSQLPKDRFSAERLKGVDSTLKIQPAELGDSAVYLCASSPRTGFTYEQYFGPGTRLTVT.

J is TRBJ1-4 and V is TRBV28, with 10 bases identical to TRBD1. The V gene end was trimmed by 5 bases and the J gene end by 8 bases; junction bases not matched to a gene: 14. The V gene's germline CDR1 is MDHEN and CDR2 SYDVKM. This CDR3 has 17 residues. The DNA of the CDR3 is TGTGCCAGCAGTGCCGCGGGACAGGGGAAATGGCTCGAAAAACTGTTTTTT. It specifies CASSAAGQGKWLEKLFF.

The genes are TRBV11-2 and TRBJ2-5; TRBD2 agrees at 7 bases. V lost 2 bases, J lost 5 bases, and 8 bases stayed unmatched. Germline V gene lookup returns CDR1 SGHAT and CDR2 FQNNGV. This CDR3 has 15 residues. The CDR3 nucleotides read TGTGCCAGCAGCTTATCAACGGGGGGTGGGGAGACCCAGTACTTC. Protein: CASSLSTGGGETQYF.

V and J are TRBV19 and TRBJ1-2; 8 nucleotides agree with TRBD1. Germline V gives CDR1 LNHDA, CDR2 SQIVND (reference sequence). J lost 6 bases, V lost 4 bases, and 7 bases had no gene match. The CDR3 sequence is 14 residues long. CDR3 sequence reads: CASSTPGGVDGYTF. The CDR3 DNA sequence: TGTGCCAGTAGTACCCCAGGGGGCGTCGATGGCTACACCTTC.

V usage is TRBV15 and J usage is TRBJ2-7; 13 bases match TRBD2. The CDR3 runs to 15 residues. The V gene's germline CDR1 is LNHNV and CDR2 YYDKDF (reference sequence). V lost 1 base, J lost 3 bases, and 0 bases stayed unmatched. The CDR3 nucleotides are TGTGCCACCAGCAGAGGGACTAGCGGGAGCTACGAGCAGTACTTC. Its translation: CATSRGTSGSYEQYF.

The CDR3 nucleotides read TGTGCCAGTAGATGGGACAGGGGTAACACTGAAGCTTTCTTT. Amino acid sequence: CASRWDRGNTEAFF. The chain recombines TRBV19 with TRBJ1-1, with 10 positions matching TRBD1. J lost 2 bases, V lost 6 bases, and 3 bases had no gene match. This CDR3 region has 14 residues. Germline CDR1 and CDR2: LNHDA and SQIVND (reference sequence).

This clone showed up just once. The chain combines TRBV5-1 with TRBJ1-2; 7 positions match TRBD1. Looked up from germline, CDR1 is SGHRS and CDR2 is YFSETQ. This CDR3 has 15 residues. J lost 4 bases, V lost 0 bases, and 6 bases had no gene match. Here the CDR3 reads CASSLEGQSFYGYTF. As DNA, the CDR3 is TGCGCCAGCAGCTTGGAGGGACAGTCTTTCTATGGCTACACCTTC.

This clone appeared a single time. The chain employs TRBV7-9 and TRBJ2-6; TRBD2 matches at 7 bases. Germline V gene lookup returns CDR1 SEHNR and CDR2 FQNEAQ (reference sequence). The CDR3 is 18 residues long. Trimming took 0 bases from V and 3 from J; bases not matched to a gene: 8. DNA of the CDR3: TGTGCCAGCAGCTTAGCTGAGAGGACTAGTATTGGGGCCAACGTCCTGACTTTC. Protein product: CASSLAERTSIGANVLTF.